What follows is one T cell receptor (beta chain) and its context. No antigen is known for it. The data derive from a study of T-cell memory formation after mild COVID-19. The wider study: Clusters of TCRs were largely donor specific.

CDR3 length: 17 amino acids. Germline trimming cut 3 bases from V and 5 bases from J; bases unmatched to any gene: 13. CDR1 MGHRA and CDR2 YSYEKL come from the germline V gene. Broader study findings: Cross-reactive memory seemingly joined, as some responding clones were found in pre-infection memory.

TCRdb itself ran the 5' RACE reads through MiXCR, one entry per CDR3 protein. The repertoire holds some 300,000 distinct CDR3 sequences, with less than 25% as singletons. The specimen sequenced was PBMCs or a T cell subset sorted from them (not recorded which). This chain joins TRBV4-1 and TRBJ1-5; 7 nucleotides match TRBD1. The sequence came from a man aged 18 to 35 who had mild COVID-19 (a few samples of this study predate the infection). Cell type and time point are not known. The CDR3 DNA sequence: TGCGCCAGCAGCCACCCCGCGGGGAGGGGGCAGGATCAGCCCCAGCATTTT. This codes for CASSHPAGRGQDQPQHF.